This TCR beta chain came from a study of cytomegalovirus exposure and HLA in healthy donors. Study conclusions and caveats: A previous analysis found most TCR beta V segments productive roughly 87% or roughly 30% of the time.

CDR1 and CDR2 (germline): MNHEY, SVGAGI. CDR3 size: 13 residues. Trimming cost V 2 bases and J 3 bases, with 7 bases left between them. To note about this clone: Antigen: not known.

PCR used 60 Vbeta primers and 13 Jbeta primers. The repertoire was sequenced with immunoSEQ multiplex PCR; TCRdb's copy has only in-frame clones and lacks some. Of 150,000 or so clones detected, 60% to 85% appear once; the ten largest clones hold 6.5% to 8%. The chain has TRBV6-5 and TRBJ1-2, with TRBD1 as a possible D gene (5 bases). The receptor was isolated from a woman in her thirties or forties in good health and CMV-seropositive. The sequenced material came from PBMCs. This CDR3 is CASSYDRYYGYTF. CDR3 bases: TGTGCCAGCAGTTACGACAGATACTATGGCTACACCTTC.